This T cell receptor (beta chain) stems from a study of T-cell memory formation after mild COVID-19. TCRdb ran MiXCR on the 5' RACE reads and lists one entry per CDR3 protein. The sample includes 350,000 to 450,000 distinct CDR3 sequences, 15% to 25% of them seen just once. Regarding this clonotype: Its specificity is not known.

There are 15 residues in the CDR3. With V trimmed by 3 bases and J by 5 bases, 6 bases remained unmatched. Germline lookup yields CDR1 KGHSH and CDR2 LQKENI. Whole-study findings and limits: Pre-infection memory showed some responding clones, and this suggested that cross-reactive memory joined. A balance of CD4 and CD8 characterized clones contracting day 15 to 85, whereas later expanders leaned CD4+.

The TCR sequence derives from an adult woman who had mild COVID-19 (a few samples of this study predate the infection). Cell type and time point are not known. This chain uses TRBV18 with TRBJ2-5, with TRBD2 matching over 10 bases. Sequenced: PBMCs or a T cell subset sorted from them (not recorded which). CDR3 nucleotides: TGTGCCAGCTCACCGGCTAGCGGGAGATTTGAGACCCAGTACTTC. Protein sequence: CASSPASGRFETQYF.